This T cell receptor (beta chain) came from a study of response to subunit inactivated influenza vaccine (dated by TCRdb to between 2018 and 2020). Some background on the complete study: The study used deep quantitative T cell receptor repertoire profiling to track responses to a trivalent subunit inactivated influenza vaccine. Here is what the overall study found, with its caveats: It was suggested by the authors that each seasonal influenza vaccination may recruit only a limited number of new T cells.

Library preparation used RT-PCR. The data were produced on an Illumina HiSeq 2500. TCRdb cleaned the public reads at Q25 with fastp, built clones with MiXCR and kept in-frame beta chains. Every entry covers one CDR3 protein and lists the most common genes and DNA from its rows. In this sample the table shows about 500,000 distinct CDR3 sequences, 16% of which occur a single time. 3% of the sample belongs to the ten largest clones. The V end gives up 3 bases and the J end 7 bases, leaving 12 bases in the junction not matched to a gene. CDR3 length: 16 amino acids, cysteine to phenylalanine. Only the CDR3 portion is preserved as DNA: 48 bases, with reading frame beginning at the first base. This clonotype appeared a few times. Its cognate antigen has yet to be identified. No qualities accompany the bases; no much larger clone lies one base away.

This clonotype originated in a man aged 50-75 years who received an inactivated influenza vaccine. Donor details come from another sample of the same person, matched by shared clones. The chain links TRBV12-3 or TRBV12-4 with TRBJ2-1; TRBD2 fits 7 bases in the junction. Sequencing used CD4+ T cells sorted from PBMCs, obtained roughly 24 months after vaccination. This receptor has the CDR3 CASSFVLTSAGNEQFF. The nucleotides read TGTGCCAGCAGTTTTGTACTTACTAGCGCCGGTAATGAGCAGTTCTTC.